This TCR beta chain was documented in a study of shared clonotypes between healthy human individuals. V shed 0 bases and J 7 bases; nucleotides not matched to a gene: 7. This CDR3 spans 16 amino acids. CDR1 and CDR2 (germline): LGHNA, YNFKEQ. Terminally differentiated effector memory CD45RA+ cells were excluded from the naive CD8 cells, which were CD45RO-negative and positively selected for CCR7. Overall study findings and caveats: Unshared clonotypes carried lower generation probabilities than those common to all four donors.

The assay was immunoSEQ multiplex PCR, and TCRdb's table has in-frame clones only and misses some. Of roughly 2.1 million clones listed, about 92% are singletons. Notes on this clone: Its antigen is unknown.

Sequencing input: naive CD8+ T cells from PBMCs. The chain employs TRBV4-2 and TRBJ1-4, with 8 nucleotides matching TRBD1. The sequence came from a young man in good health. Some clones in this sample may be carry-over from other donors' samples. CDR3 residues: CASSQEPTGVAEKLFF. The CDR3, as DNA: TGTGCCAGCAGCCAAGAGCCGACAGGGGTGGCTGAAAAACTGTTTTTT.